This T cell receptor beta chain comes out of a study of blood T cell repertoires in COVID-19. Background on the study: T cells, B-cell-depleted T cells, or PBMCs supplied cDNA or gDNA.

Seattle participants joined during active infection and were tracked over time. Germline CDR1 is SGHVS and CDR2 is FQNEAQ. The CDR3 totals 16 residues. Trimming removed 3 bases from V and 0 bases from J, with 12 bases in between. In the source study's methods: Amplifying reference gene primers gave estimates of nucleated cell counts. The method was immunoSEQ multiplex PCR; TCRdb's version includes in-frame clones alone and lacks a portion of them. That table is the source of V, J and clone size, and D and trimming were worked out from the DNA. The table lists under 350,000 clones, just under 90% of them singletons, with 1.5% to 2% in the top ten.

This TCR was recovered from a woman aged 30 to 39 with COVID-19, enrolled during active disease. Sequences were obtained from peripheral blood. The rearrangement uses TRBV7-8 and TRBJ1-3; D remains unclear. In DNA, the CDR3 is TGTGCCAGCAGCTTGGCGGCCTTTAGCTCTGGAAACACCATATATTTT. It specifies CASSLAAFSSGNTIYF.